This T cell receptor beta chain was documented in a study of cytomegalovirus exposure and HLA in healthy donors. This CDR3 is built from 14 residues. Between the trimmed V and J ends, which lost 5 bases and 8 bases, there was a span of 16 bases. Germline loops: CDR1 SGHRS, CDR2 YFSETQ. The study ran its PCR with 60 Vbeta and 13 Jbeta primers. Original analysis: In a later analysis, some 80 million unique TCR beta chains included roughly 11 million shared by two or more donors. Only in-frame clones appear in the TCRdb table, and some are missing; sequencing was by immunoSEQ multiplex PCR. V and J calls and clone size follow that table, whereas D and trimming were derived from the DNA. This table holds under 150,000 clones, 75% to 85% found once. Points on this clone: What it binds is unknown.

General study points: A few CMV-associated chains proved CMV antigen-specific in vitro. Using a false discovery rate of 0.05, a later analysis showed that 15,000 to 20,000 TCR beta sequences were associated with HLA alleles.

Sequenced input: PBMCs. The clonotype originates from a woman aged 40 to 55 in good health and CMV-seropositive. J is TRBJ2-2 and V is TRBV5-1; D is possibly TRBD2 (5 bases). CDR3 sequence reads: CASSESPGKGELFF. CDR3 bases: TGCGCCAGCAGTGAATCCCCCGGGAAGGGGGAGCTGTTTTTT.